This TCR beta chain was found in a study of human T cells and chemical hapten exposure. Study-level background: Per-sample variation in TCR yield stemmed mainly from small pooled library volume differences.

TCRdb independently ran MiXCR on the RACE reads; one entry per CDR3 protein. The sample includes tens of thousands of distinct CDR3 sequences, 25% to 40% of them seen just once. This clonotype was observed a few times. The time point is: patch test 1, 2 weeks after DPC sensitization. Treatment here: therapeutic diphenylcyclopropenone sensitization with weekly scalp DPC. This material consisted of whole blood, taken in connection with sensitization to the hapten diphenylcyclopropenone (DPC). This clonotype was obtained from a man aged 40-49 years with alopecia areata. Some clones in this sample may be carry-over from other donors' samples.

Here the CDR3 reads CASSSAGQGSTDTQYF. The CDR3 DNA sequence: TGTGCCAGCAGCTCCGCGGGACAGGGGAGCACAGATACGCAGTATTTT. The chain carries TRBV7-8 and TRBJ2-3, with 10 bases lining up with TRBD1. J was trimmed by 0 bases and V by 4 bases; bases with no gene match: 4. The germline V gene has CDR1 SGHVS and CDR2 FQNEAQ. The CDR3 has 16 amino acids.